This T cell receptor (beta chain) was captured in a study of CD8 T cells in ankylosing spondylitis. General study findings and limits: Made up of eight highly homologous variants, a TCR beta motif appeared characteristic of ankylosing spondylitis blood.

A single record per CDR3 protein comes from TCRdb applying MiXCR to the 5' RACE reads. The data show around 450,000 distinct CDR3 sequences, roughly 26% seen once. This clonotype has a handful of counts. The antigen is undetermined. CDR3 length: 17 residues. With V trimmed by 3 bases and J by 7 bases, 11 bases remained unmatched. Germline-derived CDR1 and CDR2 are SGHDN and FVKESK. The source is a male donor with ankylosing spondylitis. The V and J genes are TRBV14 and TRBJ2-7, with 14 positions matching TRBD2. The sequenced sample consisted of blood, either unsorted or a sorted T cell fraction (not recorded which). The CDR3 loop is CASSHGLAGGRGTEQYF. The CDR3 nucleotides read TGTGCCAGCAGCCATGGACTAGCGGGAGGACGGGGGACGGAGCAGTACTTC. The full variable domain, completed using reference TRBV14 and TRBJ2-7, is EAGVTQFPSHSVIEKGQTVTLRCDPISGHDNLYWYRRVMGKEIKFLLHFVKESKQDESGMPNNRFLAERTGGTYSTLKVQPAELEDSGVYFCASSHGLAGGRGTEQYFGPGTRLTVT.